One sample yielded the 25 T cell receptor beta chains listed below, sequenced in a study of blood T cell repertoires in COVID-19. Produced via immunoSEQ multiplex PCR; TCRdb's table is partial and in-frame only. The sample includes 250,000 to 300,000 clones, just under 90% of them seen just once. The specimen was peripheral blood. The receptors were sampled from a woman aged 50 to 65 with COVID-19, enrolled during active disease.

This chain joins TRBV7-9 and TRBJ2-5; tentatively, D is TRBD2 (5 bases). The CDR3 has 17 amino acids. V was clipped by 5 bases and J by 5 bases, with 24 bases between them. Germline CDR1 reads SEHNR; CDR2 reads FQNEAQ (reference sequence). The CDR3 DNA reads TGTGCCAGCAGCCAACGCATTGCAGGAGGTTTAATTGAGACCCAGTACTTC. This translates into CASSQRIAGGLIETQYF.

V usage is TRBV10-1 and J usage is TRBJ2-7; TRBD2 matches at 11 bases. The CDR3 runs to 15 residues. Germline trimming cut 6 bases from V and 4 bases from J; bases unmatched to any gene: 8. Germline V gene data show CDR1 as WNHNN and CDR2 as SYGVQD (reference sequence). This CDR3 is CASRRPGLAVYEQYF. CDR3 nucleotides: TGCGCCAGCAGACGTCCGGGACTAGCGGTATACGAGCAGTACTTC.

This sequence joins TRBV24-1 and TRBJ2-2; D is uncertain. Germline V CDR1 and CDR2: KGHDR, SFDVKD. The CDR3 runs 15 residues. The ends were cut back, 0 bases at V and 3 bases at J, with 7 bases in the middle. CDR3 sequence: CATSDLWPDTGELFF. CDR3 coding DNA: TGTGCCACCAGTGATTTGTGGCCCGACACCGGGGAGCTGTTTTTT.

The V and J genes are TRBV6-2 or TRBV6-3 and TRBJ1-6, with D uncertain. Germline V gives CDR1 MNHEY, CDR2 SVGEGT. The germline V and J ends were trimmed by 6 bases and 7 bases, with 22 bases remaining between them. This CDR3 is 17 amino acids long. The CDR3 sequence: CASSPLATSTINSPLHF. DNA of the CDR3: TGTGCCAGCAGCCCTTTAGCGACTTCAACTATCAATTCACCCCTCCACTTT.

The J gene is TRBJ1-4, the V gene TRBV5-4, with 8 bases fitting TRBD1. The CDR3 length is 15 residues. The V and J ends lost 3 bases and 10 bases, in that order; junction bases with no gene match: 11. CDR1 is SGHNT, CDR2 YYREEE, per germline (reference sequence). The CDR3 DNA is TGTGCCAGCAGCTCCTCTCTCGGACAGGGTGGAAAACTGTTTTTT. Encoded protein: CASSSSLGQGGKLFF.

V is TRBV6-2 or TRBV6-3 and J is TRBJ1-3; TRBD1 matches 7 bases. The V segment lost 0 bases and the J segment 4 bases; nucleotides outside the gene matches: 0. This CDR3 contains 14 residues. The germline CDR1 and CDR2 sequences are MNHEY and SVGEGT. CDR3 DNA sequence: TGTGCCAGCAGTTACTCGGACAGGGGAAACACCATATATTTT. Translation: CASSYSDRGNTIYF.

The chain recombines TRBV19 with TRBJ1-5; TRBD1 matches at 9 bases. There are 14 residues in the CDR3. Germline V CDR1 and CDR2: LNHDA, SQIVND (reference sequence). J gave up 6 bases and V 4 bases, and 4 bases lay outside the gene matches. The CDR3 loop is CASSKQGAVQPQHF. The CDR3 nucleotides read TGTGCCAGTAGTAAACAGGGGGCGGTTCAGCCCCAGCATTTT.

The CDR3 bases are TGTGCCAGCAGTCCCGGGACTAGCGTCCCCTACGAGCAGTACTTC. This encodes CASSPGTSVPYEQYF. The chain employs TRBV27 and TRBJ2-7; 10 nucleotides line up with TRBD2. Germline values: CDR1 MNHEY, CDR2 SMNVEV (reference sequence). There are 15 residues in the CDR3. Germline trimming cut 5 bases from V and 2 bases from J; bases unmatched to any gene: 6.

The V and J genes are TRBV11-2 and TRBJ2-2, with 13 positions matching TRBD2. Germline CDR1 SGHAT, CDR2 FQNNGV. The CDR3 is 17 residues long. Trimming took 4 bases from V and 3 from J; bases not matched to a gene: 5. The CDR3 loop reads CASSSAGTSGDTGELFF. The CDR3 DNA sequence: TGTGCCAGCAGCTCAGCGGGGACTAGCGGGGACACCGGGGAGCTGTTTTTT.

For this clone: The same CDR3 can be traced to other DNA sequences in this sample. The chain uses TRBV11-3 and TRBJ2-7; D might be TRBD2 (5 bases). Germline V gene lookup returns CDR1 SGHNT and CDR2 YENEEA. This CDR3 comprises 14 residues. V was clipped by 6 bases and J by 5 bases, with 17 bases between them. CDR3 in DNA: TGTGCCAGCAGTCTGCCGGGGAGCAGCCACGAGCAGTACTTC. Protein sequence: CASSLPGSSHEQYF.

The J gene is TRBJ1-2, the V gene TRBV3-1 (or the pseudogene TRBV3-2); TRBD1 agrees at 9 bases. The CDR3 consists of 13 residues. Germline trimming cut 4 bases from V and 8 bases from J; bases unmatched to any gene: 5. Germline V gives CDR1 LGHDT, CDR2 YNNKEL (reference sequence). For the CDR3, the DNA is TGTGCCAGCAGCCTACAGGGGGCCGGCGGCTACACCTTC. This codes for CASSLQGAGGYTF.

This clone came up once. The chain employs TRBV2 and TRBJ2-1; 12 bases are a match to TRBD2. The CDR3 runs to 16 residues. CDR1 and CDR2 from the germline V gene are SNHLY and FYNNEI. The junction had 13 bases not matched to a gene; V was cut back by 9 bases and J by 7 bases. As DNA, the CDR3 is TGTGCCAGGGGGGCTAGCGGGAGGGCCGCGAGTAATGAGCAGTTCTTC. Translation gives CARGASGRAASNEQFF.

The CDR3 is CASSQGDRPARGTQYF. CDR3 sequence (DNA): TGTGCCAGCAGCCAGGGAGACAGGCCCGCCCGGGGTACGCAGTATTTT. The chain uses TRBV7-3 and TRBJ2-3; D is perhaps TRBD1 (6 bases). The CDR3 consists of 16 residues. The germline gives CDR1 SGHTA, CDR2 FQGTGA. V lost 5 bases, J lost 8 bases, and 23 bases lay in between.

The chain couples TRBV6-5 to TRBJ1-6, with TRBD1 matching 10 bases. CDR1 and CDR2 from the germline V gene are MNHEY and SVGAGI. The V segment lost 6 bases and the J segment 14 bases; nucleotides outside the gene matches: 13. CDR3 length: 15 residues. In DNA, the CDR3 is TGTGCCAGCAGGCCCCCGGGACAGGGGTGGAAATCCCTCCACTTT. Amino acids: CASRPPGQGWKSLHF.

The CDR3: CAISGGNPYEQYF. CDR3 DNA: TGTGCCATCAGTGGAGGAAATCCCTACGAGCAGTACTTC. This chain connects TRBV10-3 to TRBJ2-7, with D unresolved. Deletions cut 4 bases from V and 2 bases from J, with 9 bases between. Germline V gives CDR1 ENHRY, CDR2 SYGVKD. The CDR3 extends over 13 amino acids.

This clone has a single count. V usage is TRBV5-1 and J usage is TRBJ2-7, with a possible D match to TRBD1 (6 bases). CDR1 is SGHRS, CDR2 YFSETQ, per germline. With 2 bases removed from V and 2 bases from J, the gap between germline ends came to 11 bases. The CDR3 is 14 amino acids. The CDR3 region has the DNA TGCGCCAGCAGCTTACAGGGTGTTGCCTACGAGCAGTACTTC. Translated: CASSLQGVAYEQYF.

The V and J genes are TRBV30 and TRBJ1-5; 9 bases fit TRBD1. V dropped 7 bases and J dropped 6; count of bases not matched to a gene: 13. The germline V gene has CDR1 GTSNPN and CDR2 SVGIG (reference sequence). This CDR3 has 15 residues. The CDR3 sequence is CAFKKGQGAGQPQHF. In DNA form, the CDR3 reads TGTGCCTTCAAAAAGGGACAGGGAGCGGGTCAGCCCCAGCATTTT.

The chain's CDR3 is CASSYRTSSLSNTGELFF. CDR3 DNA: TGTGCCAGCAGTTATAGGACTAGCTCATTATCGAACACCGGGGAGCTGTTTTTT. This chain joins TRBV6-2 or TRBV6-3 and TRBJ2-2; 8 positions match TRBD2. V lost 3 bases, J lost 0 bases, and 9 bases stayed unmatched. The CDR3 loop spans 18 amino acids. The germline CDR1 and CDR2 sequences are MNHEY and SVGEGT.

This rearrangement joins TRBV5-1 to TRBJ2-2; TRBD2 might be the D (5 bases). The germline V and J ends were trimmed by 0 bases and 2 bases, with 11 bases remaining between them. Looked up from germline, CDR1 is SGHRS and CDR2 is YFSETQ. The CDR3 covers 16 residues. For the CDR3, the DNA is TGCGCCAGCAGCTTGGCCGTCCTAGCTAACACCGGGGAGCTGTTTTTT. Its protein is CASSLAVLANTGELFF. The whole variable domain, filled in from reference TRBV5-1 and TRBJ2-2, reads KAGVTQTPRYLIKTRGQQVTLSCSPISGHRSVSWYQQTPGQGLQFLFEYFSETQRNKGNFPGRFSGRQFSNSRSEMNVSTLELGDSALYLCASSLAVLANTGELFFGEGSRLTVL.

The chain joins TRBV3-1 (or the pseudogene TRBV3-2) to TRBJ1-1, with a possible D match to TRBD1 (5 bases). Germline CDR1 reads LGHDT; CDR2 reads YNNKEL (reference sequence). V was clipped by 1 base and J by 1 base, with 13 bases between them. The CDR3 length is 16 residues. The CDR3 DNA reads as TGTGCCAGCAGCCAAGGGGGAGGGGCACCGAACACTGAAGCTTTCTTT. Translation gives CASSQGGGAPNTEAFF.

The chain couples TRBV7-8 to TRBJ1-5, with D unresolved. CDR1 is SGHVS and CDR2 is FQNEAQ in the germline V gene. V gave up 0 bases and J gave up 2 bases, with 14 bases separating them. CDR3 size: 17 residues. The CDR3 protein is CASSLAGRGFGNQPQHF. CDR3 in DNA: TGTGCCAGCAGCTTAGCGGGTAGAGGGTTTGGCAATCAGCCCCAGCATTTT.

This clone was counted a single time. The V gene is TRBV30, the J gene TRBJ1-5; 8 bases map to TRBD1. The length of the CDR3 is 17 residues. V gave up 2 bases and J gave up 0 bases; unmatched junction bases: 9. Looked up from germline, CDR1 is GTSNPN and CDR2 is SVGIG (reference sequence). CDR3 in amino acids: CAWSTDRDLYSNQPQHF. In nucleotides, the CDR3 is TGTGCCTGGAGTACGGACAGGGATCTATATAGCAATCAGCCCCAGCATTTT.

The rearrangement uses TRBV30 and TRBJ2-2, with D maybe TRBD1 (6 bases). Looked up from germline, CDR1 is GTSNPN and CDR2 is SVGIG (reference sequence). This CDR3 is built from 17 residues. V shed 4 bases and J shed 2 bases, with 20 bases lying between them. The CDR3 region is CAWIPLAWGRNTGELFF. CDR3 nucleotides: TGTGCCTGGATCCCATTAGCTTGGGGGCGAAACACCGGGGAGCTGTTTTTT.

CDR3 nucleotide sequence: TGTGCCAGCAGCCCCTACAGTAGACCTACGCAGTATTTT. Translating it yields CASSPYSRPTQYF. V and J are TRBV14 and TRBJ2-3; no clear D gene. The CDR3 has 13 amino acids. V was shortened by 4 bases and J by 8 bases, with 13 bases between the two germline ends. Germline V CDR1 and CDR2: SGHDN, FVKESK.

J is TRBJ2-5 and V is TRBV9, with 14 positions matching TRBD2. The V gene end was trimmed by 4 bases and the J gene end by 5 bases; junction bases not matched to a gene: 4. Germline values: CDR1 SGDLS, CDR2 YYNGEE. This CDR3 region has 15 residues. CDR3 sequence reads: CASSLGTSGSETQYF. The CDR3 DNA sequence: TGTGCCAGCAGCCTTGGGACTAGCGGGAGTGAGACCCAGTACTTC.